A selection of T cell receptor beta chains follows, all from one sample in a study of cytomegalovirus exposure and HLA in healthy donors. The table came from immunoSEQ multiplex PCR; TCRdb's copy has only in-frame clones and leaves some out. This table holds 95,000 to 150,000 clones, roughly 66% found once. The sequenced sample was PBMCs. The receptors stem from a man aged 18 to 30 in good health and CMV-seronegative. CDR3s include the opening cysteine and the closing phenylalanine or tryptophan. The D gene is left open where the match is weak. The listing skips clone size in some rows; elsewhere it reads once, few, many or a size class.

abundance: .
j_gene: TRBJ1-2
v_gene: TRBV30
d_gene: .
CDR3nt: TGTGCCTGGAGTGTCCATGGGGCGCGGGGCTACACCTTC
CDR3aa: CAWSVHGARGYTF

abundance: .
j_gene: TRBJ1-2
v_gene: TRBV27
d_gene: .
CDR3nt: TGTGCCAGCAGGAATGGGGGGGGCTATGGCTACACCTTC
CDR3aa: CASRNGGGYGYTF

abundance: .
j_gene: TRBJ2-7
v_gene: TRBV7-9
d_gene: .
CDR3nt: TGTGCCAGCAGCTTAGGGGCCGTACATGTTTTTGAGCAGTACTTC
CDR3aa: CASSLGAVHVFEQYF

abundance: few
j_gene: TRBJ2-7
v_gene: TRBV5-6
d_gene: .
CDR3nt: TGTGCCAGCAGGACGACAGGTCTAACCTACGAGCAGTACTTC
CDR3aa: CASRTTGLTYEQYF

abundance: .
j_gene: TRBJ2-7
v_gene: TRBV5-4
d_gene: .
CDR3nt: TGTGCCAGCAGCTTTCAGGGGGGTCGGAGGGAGCAGTACTTC
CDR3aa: CASSFQGGRREQYF

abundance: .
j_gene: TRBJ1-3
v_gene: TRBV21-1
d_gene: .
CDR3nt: TGTGCCAGCAGCAAAAATAGGACAGGTTCTCTGCCTGGAAACACCATATATTTT
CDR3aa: CASSKNRTGSLPGNTIYF

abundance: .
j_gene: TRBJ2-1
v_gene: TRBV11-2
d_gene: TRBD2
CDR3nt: TGTGCCAGCAGTCATAGGACCCTAGCGGCTAACTACAATGAGCAGTTCTTC
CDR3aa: CASSHRTLAANYNEQFF

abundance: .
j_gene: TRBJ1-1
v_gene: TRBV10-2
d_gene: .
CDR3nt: TGCGCCACCAACTCCCCAGGCTCTGAAGCTTTCTTT
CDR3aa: CATNSPGSEAFF

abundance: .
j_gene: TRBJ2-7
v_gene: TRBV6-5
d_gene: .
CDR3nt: TGTGCCAGCAATAATCGGGACGAGCAGTACTTC
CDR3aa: CASNNRDEQYF

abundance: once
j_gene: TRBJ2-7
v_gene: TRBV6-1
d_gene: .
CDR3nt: TGTGCCAGCAGTACGACAGAGTACGAGCAGTACTTC
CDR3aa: CASSTTEYEQYF

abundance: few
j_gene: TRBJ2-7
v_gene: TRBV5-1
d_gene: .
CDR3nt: TGCGCCAGCAGGGCGGTAAGCTCCTACGAGCAGTACTTC
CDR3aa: CASRAVSSYEQYF

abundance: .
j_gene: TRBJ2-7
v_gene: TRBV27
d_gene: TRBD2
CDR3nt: TGTGCCAGCAGTTTGGGGGCTAGCGGGAGATTTTTCGGGGAGCAGTACTTC
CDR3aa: CASSLGASGRFFGEQYF

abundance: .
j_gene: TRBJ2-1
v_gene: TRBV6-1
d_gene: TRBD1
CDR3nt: TGTGCCAGCAGCACCGGGACAGAGGGTTTTGGTGAGCAGTTCTTC
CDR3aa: CASSTGTEGFGEQFF

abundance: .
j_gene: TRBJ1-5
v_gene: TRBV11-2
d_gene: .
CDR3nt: TGTGCCAGCAGCTTAGATCAAGGAGGGAAGGCCCAGCATTTT
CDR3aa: CASSLDQGGKAQHF

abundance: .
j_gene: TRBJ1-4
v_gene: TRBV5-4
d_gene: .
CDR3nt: TGTGCCAGTTCCCCGGGGGGGAGTTACGAAAAACTGTTTTTT
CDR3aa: CASSPGGSYEKLFF

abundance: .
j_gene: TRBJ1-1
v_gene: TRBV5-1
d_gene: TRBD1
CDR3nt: TGCGCCAGCAGCTTTCCGGGACAGGGAGGAACTGAAGCTTTCTTT
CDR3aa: CASSFPGQGGTEAFF

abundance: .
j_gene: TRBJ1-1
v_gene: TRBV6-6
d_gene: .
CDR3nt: TGTGCCAGCAGTTACCTGGACATAAACACTGAAGCTTTCTTT
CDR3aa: CASSYLDINTEAFF

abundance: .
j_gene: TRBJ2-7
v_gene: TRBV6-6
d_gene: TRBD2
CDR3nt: TGTGCCAGCAGACAAACTAGCGGGAGTGGGTCTAACGAGCAGTACTTC
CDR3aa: CASRQTSGSGSNEQYF

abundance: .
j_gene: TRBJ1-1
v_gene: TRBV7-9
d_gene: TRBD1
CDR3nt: TGTGCCAGCAGCTTAGCCAGGGACAGTGAAGCTTTCTTT
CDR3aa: CASSLARDSEAFF

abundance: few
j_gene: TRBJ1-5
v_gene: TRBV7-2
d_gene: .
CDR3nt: TGTGCCAGCAGCCTTATCGGGTCCGTTTGGCCCCAGCATTTT
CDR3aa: CASSLIGSVWPQHF

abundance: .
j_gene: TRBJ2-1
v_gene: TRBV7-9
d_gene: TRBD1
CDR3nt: TGTGCCAGCAGCCCCCTCTGGACAGGGGTCTACAATGAGCAGTTCTTC
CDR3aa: CASSPLWTGVYNEQFF

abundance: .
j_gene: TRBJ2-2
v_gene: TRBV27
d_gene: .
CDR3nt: TGTGCCAGCAGTTTCTCTTTCCCCGGGGAGCTGTTTTTT
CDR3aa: CASSFSFPGELFF

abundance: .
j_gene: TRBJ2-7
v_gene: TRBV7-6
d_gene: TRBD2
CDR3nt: TGTGCCAGCAGCCTGCTAGCGGGAGTTCCCTCCTACGAGCAGTACTTC
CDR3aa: CASSLLAGVPSYEQYF